This TCR beta chain is from a study of blood T cell repertoires in COVID-19. As for the study in general: COVID-19 samples, acute and convalescent, were from the United States, Italy and Spain. From T cells, B-cell-depleted T cells, or PBMCs came the material, which was cDNA or gDNA.

V lost 7 bases to trimming and J lost 7 bases; unmatched junction nucleotides: 7. This CDR3 is built from 13 residues. The germline V gene has CDR1 MNHEY and CDR2 SVGAGI. How the authors handled the data: Estimation of nucleated cell counts relied on the amplification of reference gene primers. The protocol was immunoSEQ multiplex PCR, while the TCRdb copy is restricted to in-frame clones and leaves out a portion. That table gives V, J and clone size, and the DNA gave D and trimming. The table lists more than 90,000 clones, 70% to 80% of them singletons. Specimen: peripheral blood. The TCR originated in a man aged 45-60 years with acute or convalescent COVID-19. The gene calls are TRBV6-5 and TRBJ2-1, with TRBD1 matching over 7 bases. The CDR3 nucleotides are TGTGCCAGCACTAAGACAGGGATTAATGAGCAGTTCTTC. Translated: CASTKTGINEQFF.